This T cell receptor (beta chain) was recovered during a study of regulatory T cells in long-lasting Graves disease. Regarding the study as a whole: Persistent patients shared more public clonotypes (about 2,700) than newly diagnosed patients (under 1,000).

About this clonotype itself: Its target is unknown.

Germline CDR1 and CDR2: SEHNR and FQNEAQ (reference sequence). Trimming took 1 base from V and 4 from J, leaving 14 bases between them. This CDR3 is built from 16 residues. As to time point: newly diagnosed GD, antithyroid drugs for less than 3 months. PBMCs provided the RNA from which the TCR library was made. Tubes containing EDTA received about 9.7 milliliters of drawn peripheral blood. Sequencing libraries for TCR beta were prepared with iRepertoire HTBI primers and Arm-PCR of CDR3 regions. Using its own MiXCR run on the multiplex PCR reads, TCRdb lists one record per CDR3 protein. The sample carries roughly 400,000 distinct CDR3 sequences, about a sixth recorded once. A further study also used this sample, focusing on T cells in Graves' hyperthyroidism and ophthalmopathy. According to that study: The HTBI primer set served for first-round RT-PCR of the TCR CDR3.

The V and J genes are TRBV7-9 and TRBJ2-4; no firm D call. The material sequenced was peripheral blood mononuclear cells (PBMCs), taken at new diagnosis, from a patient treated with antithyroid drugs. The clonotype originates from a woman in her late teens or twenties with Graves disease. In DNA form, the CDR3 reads TGTGCCAGCAGCTTAGGTTCCAGCCATATTAAAAACATTCAGTACTTC. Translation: CASSLGSSHIKNIQYF.